These 28 T cell receptor beta chains originate from one sample sequenced in a study of T cell responses to AZD1222 COVID-19 vaccine. Method: immunoSEQ multiplex PCR; TCRdb's copy keeps in-frame clones and lacks some. Altogether around 91,000 clones are present, more than 70% being singletons, with the ten largest covering 15% to 20%. Material: peripheral blood, obtained on day 0 of AZD1222 vaccination. All receptors derive from an adult in good health.

The chain has TRBV7-2 and TRBJ1-4, with 7 bases that match TRBD1. This CDR3 is 13 amino acids long. The V segment lost 4 bases and the J segment 11 bases; nucleotides outside the gene matches: 7. The germline V gene has CDR1 SGHTA and CDR2 FQGNSA. This CDR3 is CASSSTGSGKLFF. The CDR3, as DNA: TGTGCCAGCAGCTCGACAGGGTCGGGCAAACTGTTTTTT.

The genes are TRBV11-3 and TRBJ2-1; 9 bases agree with TRBD2. This CDR3 region has 17 residues. The ends lost 1 base at V and 6 bases at J; junction bases unmatched: 10. Germline V gene sequence: CDR1 SGHNT, CDR2 YENEEA. The CDR3 here is CASSLGPSSGGRNEQFF. For the CDR3, the DNA is TGTGCCAGCAGCTTAGGGCCCTCCAGCGGGGGGCGCAATGAGCAGTTCTTC.

The genes are TRBV28 and TRBJ1-2; D is unresolved. The CDR3 consists of 12 residues. V lost 6 bases and J 3 bases, leaving 8 bases between the germline ends. CDR1 MDHEN and CDR2 SYDVKM come from the germline V gene. The CDR3 spells CASSDTYYGYTF. The CDR3 DNA reads TGTGCCAGCAGCGACACTTACTATGGCTACACCTTC.

CDR3 residues: CAREGPGNTIYF. The DNA for the CDR3 is TGTGCCCGGGAGGGGCCCGGAAACACCATATATTTT. This chain joins TRBV2 and TRBJ1-3; tentative D call: TRBD1 (5 bases). Germline V gene sequence: CDR1 SNHLY, CDR2 FYNNEI. This CDR3 spans 12 amino acids. The V end lost 11 bases, the J end lost 4 bases, and 12 bases lay between the germline ends. Variable domain in full (rest from reference TRBV2 and TRBJ1-3): EPEVTQTPSHQVTQMGQEVILRCVPISNHLYFYWYRQILGQKVEFLVSFYNNEISEKSEIFDDQFSVERPDGSNFTLKIRSTKLEDSAMYFCAREGPGNTIYFGEGSWLTVV.

The chain couples TRBV25-1 to TRBJ1-1; D is ambiguous. Germline V gives CDR1 MGHDK, CDR2 SYGVNS. Trimming removed 5 bases at V and 4 bases at J, with 11 bases between. The CDR3 loop spans 13 amino acids. The CDR3: CASSRGRATEAFF. CDR3 DNA sequence: TGTGCCAGCAGTCGAGGACGGGCCACTGAAGCTTTCTTT.

The chain has TRBV19 and TRBJ1-5; maybe TRBD1 (6 bases). V was cut by 8 bases and J by 2 bases, with 19 bases left in between. The germline V gene encodes CDR1 LNHDA and CDR2 SQIVND (reference sequence). The CDR3 extends over 16 amino acids. This CDR3 reads CASSDSRNGGNQPQHF. The CDR3 coding sequence is TGTGCCAGTTCGGACAGCCGAAATGGCGGCAATCAGCCCCAGCATTTT.

V and J are TRBV7-8 and TRBJ1-5; a weak D match, TRBD1 (6 bases). Germline loops: CDR1 SGHVS, CDR2 FQNEAQ. The CDR3 length is 15 residues. V was pared by 4 bases and J by 7 bases, with 17 bases between. The CDR3: CASSSRREGGQPQHF. As DNA, the CDR3 is TGTGCCAGCAGCTCCCGGAGGGAGGGGGGCCAGCCCCAGCATTTT.

The V call is TRBV7-6, the J call TRBJ1-2; D not resolved. The CDR3 has 13 residues. Deletions cut 5 bases from V and 0 bases from J, with 7 bases between. Germline V lookup: CDR1 SGHVS, CDR2 FNYEAQ. CDR3 amino acids: CASSPRPNYGYTF. The CDR3 DNA is TGTGCCAGCAGCCCCAGGCCTAACTATGGCTACACCTTC.

The CDR3 DNA is TGTGCCAGCAGTTTATCTCAGGGGCCATATAATCAGCCCCAGCATTTT. This translates into CASSLSQGPYNQPQHF. The gene calls are TRBV28 and TRBJ1-5; tentative D call: TRBD1 (6 bases). Per the germline V gene, CDR1 is MDHEN and CDR2 is SYDVKM. This CDR3 is 16 amino acids long. Trimming shortened V by 1 base and J by 4 bases, and 14 bases separated the two germline ends. Complete variable domain (other parts from reference TRBV28 and TRBJ1-5): DVKVTQSSRYLVKRTGEKVFLECVQDMDHENMFWYRQDPGLGLRLIYFSYDVKMKEKGDIPEGYSVSREKKERFSLILESASTNQTSMYLCASSLSQGPYNQPQHFGDGTRLSIL.

Notes on this clone: Distinct nucleotide sequences in the sample also encode this CDR3. The chain links TRBV29-1 to TRBJ1-2, with a tentative D call TRBD1 (5 bases). V lost 7 bases and J lost 3, with 9 bases in between. Germline CDR1 is SQVTM and CDR2 is ANQGSEA. The CDR3 consists of 11 residues. The CDR3 nucleotides are TGCAGCGGGGGGACGGACTATGGCTACACCTTC. Its protein is CSGGTDYGYTF.

The chain couples TRBV6-6 to TRBJ2-5; 9 bases map to TRBD2. V shed 2 bases and J 7 bases; nucleotides not matched to a gene: 8. Germline V gene sequence: CDR1 MNHNY, CDR2 SVGAGI (reference sequence). This CDR3 is built from 15 residues. This CDR3 reads CASSYGLAGLGTQYF. The CDR3 nucleotides are TGTGCCAGCAGTTACGGGCTAGCGGGGTTGGGGACCCAGTACTTC.

This clone was observed once. The chain uses TRBV27 and TRBJ2-5; 7 nucleotides line up with TRBD2. Per germline, CDR1 MNHEY and CDR2 SMNVEV (reference sequence). V gave up 5 bases and J gave up 3 bases; unmatched junction bases: 9. This CDR3 has 15 amino acids. This chain's CDR3 is CASSPGRGREETQYF. The CDR3 bases are TGTGCCAGCAGTCCCGGGCGGGGGAGAGAAGAGACCCAGTACTTC.

This rearrangement joins TRBV6-2 or TRBV6-3 to TRBJ2-5; D is possibly TRBD1 (5 bases). Trimming removed 4 bases at V and 1 base at J, with 10 bases between. This CDR3 is 14 amino acids long. CDR1 is MNHEY, CDR2 SVGEGT, per germline. The CDR3 region has the DNA TGTGCCAGCAGTTCCGCGGACATCCAAGAGACCCAGTACTTC. Translation gives CASSSADIQETQYF.

This CDR3 is CASSGSPGHISYEQYF. For the CDR3, the DNA is TGTGCCAGCAGCGGAAGTCCGGGACACATCTCCTACGAGCAGTACTTC. This rearrangement joins TRBV9 to TRBJ2-7; D is perhaps TRBD1 (6 bases). The length of the CDR3 is 16 residues. Looked up from germline, CDR1 is SGDLS and CDR2 is YYNGEE. V was pared by 3 bases and J by 0 bases, with 16 bases between.

The chain is built from TRBV19 and TRBJ2-1; 11 nucleotides agree with TRBD2. CDR1 LNHDA and CDR2 SQIVND come from the germline V gene (reference sequence). CDR3 length: 16 amino acids. V trimming: 5 bases; J trimming: 7 bases; junction bases outside the gene matches: 10. The CDR3 is CASSPYGLAGGNEQFF. As DNA, the CDR3 is TGTGCCAGTAGTCCGTACGGCCTAGCGGGAGGAAATGAGCAGTTCTTC.

The gene calls are TRBV25-1 and TRBJ2-3; D not resolved. The V and J ends lost 1 base and 2 bases respectively, with 4 bases between them. The CDR3 totals 13 residues. Germline-derived CDR1 and CDR2 are MGHDK and SYGVNS. DNA of the CDR3: TGTGCCAGCAGTGAATGGGTCACAGATACGCAGTATTTT. Amino acid sequence: CASSEWVTDTQYF.

The CDR3 here is CASSYSKFGGDTQYF. The CDR3 coding sequence is TGTGCCAGCAGTTACTCGAAGTTTGGGGGAGATACGCAGTATTTT. The chain links TRBV6-5 to TRBJ2-3; the D gene could be TRBD1 or TRBD2 (5 bases each). V was clipped by 0 bases and J by 5 bases, with 12 bases between them. This CDR3 has 15 amino acids. Germline V lookup: CDR1 MNHEY, CDR2 SVGAGI.

This clone was detected only a few times. The chain joins TRBV5-1 to TRBJ2-3; D remains unclear. Per germline, CDR1 SGHRS and CDR2 YFSETQ. Deletions cut 4 bases from V and 5 bases from J, with 14 bases between. The CDR3 spans 14 residues. CDR3 bases: TGCGCCAGCAGCCTAACGACCGAAAGAGATACGCAGTATTTT. Protein: CASSLTTERDTQYF.

This chain joins TRBV3-1 (or the pseudogene TRBV3-2) and TRBJ2-7, with D maybe TRBD2 (5 bases). This CDR3 is built from 14 residues. Germline V gene sequence: CDR1 LGHDT, CDR2 YNNKEL (reference sequence). Trimming took 1 base from V and 4 from J, leaving 11 bases between them. CDR3 DNA sequence: TGTGCCAGCAGCCAAGGGACCCGCGGGTACGAGCAGTACTTC. Its protein is CASSQGTRGYEQYF.

The chain carries TRBV14 and TRBJ1-1; TRBD1 matches 8 bases. This CDR3 spans 14 amino acids. Germline CDR1 is SGHDN and CDR2 is FVKESK. V was pared by 4 bases and J by 6 bases, with 7 bases of the junction left unmatched. Here the CDR3 DNA reads TGTGCCAGCAGCCGCCGACAGGGGATCCCTGAAGCTTTCTTT. This sequence encodes CASSRRQGIPEAFF.

The chain joins TRBV7-9 to TRBJ1-6, with D possibly matching TRBD1 (6 bases). Trimming left V 0 bases short and J 8 bases short, with 17 bases between. CDR1 SEHNR and CDR2 FQNEAQ come from the germline V gene (reference sequence). The CDR3 is 17 residues long. The CDR3 DNA follows: TGTGCCAGCAGCTTAGCGAGCGGCAGGGACATCGATTCACCCCTCCACTTT. Amino acid sequence: CASSLASGRDIDSPLHF.

V is TRBV6-5 and J is TRBJ2-2, with D perhaps TRBD2 (6 bases). V lost 11 bases to trimming and J lost 1 base, with 11 bases between them. The germline V gene has CDR1 MNHEY and CDR2 SVGAGI. This CDR3 is built from 13 residues. CDR3 bases: TGTGCCGGGTGGCGGGAGAACACCGGGGAGCTGTTTTTT. Its protein product is CAGWRENTGELFF.

The chain uses TRBV2 and TRBJ2-1; D unclear. The CDR3 sequence is 13 residues long. From germline, CDR1 is SNHLY and CDR2 FYNNEI. The V end lost 7 bases, the J end lost 5 bases, and 12 bases lay between the germline ends. The CDR3 coding sequence is TGTGCCAGCAAAGTCGACCTAGACAATGAGCAGTTCTTC. Its translation: CASKVDLDNEQFF.

This sequence joins TRBV24-1 and TRBJ2-2, with D maybe TRBD2 (6 bases). The CDR3 covers 14 residues. V was cut by 4 bases and J by 1 base, with 6 bases left in between. Germline loops: CDR1 KGHDR, CDR2 SFDVKD. CDR3 sequence: CATSEGGNTGELFF. The DNA for the CDR3 is TGTGCCACCAGTGAGGGGGGGAACACCGGGGAGCTGTTTTTT.

The genes are TRBV5-1 and TRBJ2-5, with TRBD1 matching over 8 bases. Losses at the gene ends were 2 bases for V and 2 bases for J; bases not matched to a gene: 5. The CDR3 has 15 residues. Germline CDR1 SGHRS, CDR2 YFSETQ. In DNA, the CDR3 is TGCGCCAGCAGCTTCCAGGGGGCGCATCAAGAGACCCAGTACTTC. Protein sequence: CASSFQGAHQETQYF.

The V call is TRBV14, the J call TRBJ2-5, with D uncertain. Trimming shortened V by 0 bases and J by 2 bases, and 7 bases separated the two germline ends. CDR1 is SGHDN, CDR2 FVKESK, per germline. The CDR3 runs 14 residues. CDR3: CASSQDSRQETQYF. In nucleotides, the CDR3 is TGTGCCAGCAGCCAAGATTCGAGACAAGAGACCCAGTACTTC.

The chain links TRBV7-9 to TRBJ1-1; a weak D match, TRBD1 (6 bases). V dropped 5 bases and J dropped 3 bases, with 22 bases sitting between them. This CDR3 is built from 17 residues. Germline loops: CDR1 SEHNR, CDR2 FQNEAQ (reference sequence). CDR3 bases: TGTGCCAGCAGCAGAGCACCCAGCGGGGGGCCCGACACTGAAGCTTTCTTT. Translated, it gives CASSRAPSGGPDTEAFF.

The rearrangement uses TRBV19 and TRBJ1-1; 8 nucleotides align to TRBD1. Trimming cost V 1 base and J 3 bases; bases outside gene matches: 7. The CDR3 spans 16 residues. The germline V gene encodes CDR1 LNHDA and CDR2 SQIVND (reference sequence). CDR3 bases: TGTGCCAGTAGTATAGTCCCCACAGGGGGATACACTGAAGCTTTCTTT. It translates to CASSIVPTGGYTEAFF.